The clone carrying this T cell receptor (beta chain) showed up just a few times. The antigen is undetermined. This CDR3 contains 16 residues. Germline CDR1 SGHRS, CDR2 YFSETQ. The V end lost 0 bases, the J end lost 5 bases, and 16 bases lay between the germline ends. This sample is drawn from a study of T-cell memory formation after mild COVID-19. Findings of the study overall: A balance of CD4 and CD8 characterized clones contracting day 15 to 85, whereas later expanders leaned CD4+.

One entry per CDR3 protein results from TCRdb running MiXCR on the 5' RACE reads. The sample lists 300,000 to 350,000 distinct CDR3 sequences, roughly an eighth occurring once. The sequence was obtained from a man aged 18-30 years who had mild COVID-19 (a few samples of this study predate the infection). Cell type and time point are not known. The sample consisted of PBMCs or a T cell subset sorted from them (not recorded which). This sequence joins TRBV5-1 and TRBJ2-3; the D gene is possibly TRBD1 (6 bases). The CDR3 spells CASSLGGHPSEDTQYF. Written as DNA, the CDR3 is TGCGCCAGCAGCTTGGGGGGACACCCCTCGGAAGATACGCAGTATTTT.